These 31 T cell receptor beta chains were all obtained from the same sample, sequenced in a study of T cell repertoires in cytomegalovirus infection. TCRdb fed the reads into MiXCR, producing one record per CDR3 protein. The sample shows about 83,000 distinct CDR3 sequences, approximately 46% of them seen only once. These receptors are not linked to any known antigen. The sequences come from CD8+ T cells from cultured PBMCs, collected from culture after CMV antigen stimulation. Receptor source: a human donor in good health (CMV status not recorded). Some clones in this sample may be carry-over from other donors' samples.

The chain combines TRBV27 with TRBJ2-6, with 10 bases fitting TRBD1. The junction had 8 bases not matched to a gene; V was cut back by 6 bases and J by 3 bases. The length of the CDR3 is 17 residues. Germline V gene lookup returns CDR1 MNHEY and CDR2 SMNVEV (reference sequence). CDR3 sequence: CASSRGQGEFGANVLTF. CDR3 bases: TGTGCCAGCAGCCGTGGACAGGGGGAGTTTGGGGCCAACGTCCTGACTTTC.

This clonotype was counted once. V is TRBV6-6 and J is TRBJ2-5, with a tentative D call TRBD1 (6 bases). Trimming removed 3 bases from V and 6 bases from J, with 17 bases in between. Germline-derived CDR1 and CDR2 are MNHNY and SVGAGI (reference sequence). The CDR3 has 15 amino acids. Here the CDR3 DNA reads TGTGCCAGCAGTTATTTGGACCTTCAGGGGAAGACCCAGTACTTC. The encoded protein is CASSYLDLQGKTQYF.

This CDR3 is CASSLRYDGAEAFF. CDR3 coding DNA: TGTGCCAGCAGTTTACGGTATGACGGGGCTGAAGCTTTCTTT. The gene calls are TRBV25-1 and TRBJ1-1; D uncertain. Trimming pared 5 bases from V and 6 bases from J, leaving 16 bases between. The CDR3 extends over 14 amino acids. Germline loops: CDR1 MGHDK, CDR2 SYGVNS.

This clonotype has a handful of counts. V usage is TRBV7-3 and J usage is TRBJ2-3; D tentatively fits TRBD1 or TRBD2 (5 bases each). From germline, CDR1 is SGHTA and CDR2 FQGTGA. Trimming cost V 5 bases and J 3 bases, with 18 bases left between them. The CDR3 loop spans 16 amino acids. The CDR3 loop is CASSLPGTEGTDTQYF. The DNA for the CDR3 is TGTGCCAGCAGCCTCCCCGGGACCGAGGGGACAGATACGCAGTATTTT. Together with reference TRBV7-3 and TRBJ2-3, the CDR3 gives the full variable domain: GAGVSQTPSNKVTEKGKYVELRCDPISGHTALYWYRQSLGQGPEFLIYFQGTGAADDSGLPNDRFFAVRPEGSVSTLKIQRTERGDSAVYLCASSLPGTEGTDTQYFGPGTRLTVL.

This sequence joins TRBV20-1 and TRBJ2-7, with a tentative D call TRBD1 (6 bases). The CDR3 is made up of 15 amino acids. Trimming left V 1 base short and J 6 bases short, with 19 bases between. CDR1 DFQATT and CDR2 SNEGSKA come from the germline V gene (reference sequence). CDR3 sequence: CSARAGATGYIEQYF. DNA of the CDR3: TGCAGTGCTAGAGCCGGGGCAACAGGGTATATCGAGCAGTACTTC.

This clonotype appeared a single time. This chain connects TRBV15 to TRBJ2-7, with a tentative D call TRBD2 (6 bases). CDR1 LNHNV and CDR2 YYDKDF come from the germline V gene (reference sequence). V dropped 3 bases and J dropped 7 bases, with 22 bases sitting between them. The CDR3 length is 16 residues. The CDR3 DNA reads TGTGCCACCAGCAGGGAAGGGACGGAGGGGTACAATGAGCAGTACTTC. Protein: CATSREGTEGYNEQYF.

V gene TRBV4-3 combines with J gene TRBJ2-1, with 14 bases that match TRBD2. Germline V gives CDR1 LGHNA, CDR2 YSLEER. The length of the CDR3 is 15 residues. V lost 9 bases to trimming and J lost 10 bases; unmatched junction nucleotides: 11. As DNA, the CDR3 is TGCGCCAGTAGTGAGGGGACTAGCGGGAGTAACGAGCAGTTCTTC. Protein sequence: CASSEGTSGSNEQFF.

The V call is TRBV13, the J call TRBJ2-2, with D uncertain. Trimming removed 2 bases at V and 5 bases at J, with 0 bases between. Germline values: CDR1 PRHDT, CDR2 FYEKMQ (reference sequence). This CDR3 has 11 amino acids. For the CDR3, the DNA is TGTGCCAGCAGCTTAACCGGGGAGCTGTTTTTT. Amino acid sequence: CASSLTGELFF.

CDR3: CASAGTSSYEQYF. DNA for the CDR3: TGTGCCAGCGCCGGGACATCCTCCTACGAGCAGTACTTC. The chain is built from TRBV12-3 or TRBV12-4 and TRBJ2-7; D possibly corresponds to TRBD1 (6 bases). V was trimmed by 8 bases and J by 0 bases, leaving 11 bases between them. The CDR3 spans 13 residues.

This chain uses TRBV29-1 with TRBJ2-7; TRBD2 agrees at 9 bases. V lost 6 bases, J lost 6 bases, and 24 bases stayed unmatched. Germline V CDR1 and CDR2: SQVTM, ANQGSEA. CDR3 size: 18 residues. The CDR3 region has the DNA TGCAGCGTCCCTAGACGACGACCTCGGACTAGCGTGGGTGCCGAGCAGTACTTC. Translating gives CSVPRRRPRTSVGAEQYF.

J is TRBJ2-5 and V is TRBV12-5; D ambiguous. Trimming shortened V by 0 bases and J by 3 bases, and 11 bases separated the two germline ends. CDR3 length: 15 residues. From germline, CDR1 is LGHNT and CDR2 FRNRAP. Written as DNA, the CDR3 is TGTGCTAGTGGTTTGGTACAACAGATTAAAGAGACCCAGTACTTC. Its protein product is CASGLVQQIKETQYF.

The CDR3 protein is CASSLSGHNYEQYF. The DNA for the CDR3 is TGTGCCAGCAGCTTATCAGGACACAACTACGAGCAGTACTTC. This chain uses TRBV11-2 with TRBJ2-7, with D perhaps TRBD1 (5 bases). V was clipped by 2 bases and J by 3 bases, with 11 bases between them. This CDR3 region has 14 residues. Germline loops: CDR1 SGHAT, CDR2 FQNNGV.

The V and J genes are TRBV5-1 and TRBJ2-7; perhaps TRBD1 as D (6 bases). CDR1 is SGHRS and CDR2 is YFSETQ in the germline V gene. Trimming shortened V by 2 bases and J by 1 base, and 13 bases separated the two germline ends. The CDR3 totals 15 residues. CDR3 region: CASSFSDSPSYEQYF. The CDR3 region has the DNA TGCGCCAGCAGCTTCTCGGACAGTCCTTCCTACGAGCAGTACTTC.

This clonotype was found many times. The genes are TRBV12-3 or TRBV12-4 and TRBJ1-1, with D perhaps TRBD1 (6 bases). V was cut by 9 bases and J by 4 bases, with 18 bases left in between. The CDR3 contains 14 residues. Here the CDR3 reads CASRTKGGGTEAFF. For the CDR3, the DNA is TGTGCCAGTCGCACTAAGGGGGGTGGCACTGAAGCTTTCTTT.

The rearrangement joins TRBV7-4 to TRBJ2-7; 10 nucleotides line up with TRBD2. Germline CDR1 is SGHVT and CDR2 is SQSDAQ. The trim removed 5 bases at V and 1 base at J, leaving 8 bases unmatched. The CDR3 loop spans 16 amino acids. CDR3 in DNA: TGTGCCAGCAGCCGCCAGGTGGGACTAGCGTCCTACGAGCAGTACTTC. Translation: CASSRQVGLASYEQYF. Based on the CDR3 plus reference TRBV7-4 and TRBJ2-7, the full variable domain is GAGVSQSPRYKVAKRGRDVALRCDSISGHVTLYWYRQTLGQGSEVLTYSQSDAQRDKSGRPSGRFSAERPERSVSTLKIQRTEQGDSAVYLCASSRQVGLASYEQYFGPGTRLTVT.

This chain connects TRBV4-1 to TRBJ1-1; no clear D. Germline CDR1 MGHRA, CDR2 YSYEKL. The CDR3 spans 14 residues. V was shortened by 0 bases and J by 1 base, with 6 bases between the two germline ends. The CDR3 region has the DNA TGCGCCAGCAGCCAAGAGACCAGGAACACTGAAGCTTTCTTT. Its translation: CASSQETRNTEAFF.

The chain joins TRBV28 to TRBJ2-4; D is ambiguous. This CDR3 comprises 16 residues. CDR1 and CDR2 (germline): MDHEN, SYDVKM. Trimming took 6 bases from V and 0 from J, leaving 15 bases between them. The DNA of the CDR3 is TGTGCCAGCAGCGCCCGACTCGTTTCAGCCAAAAACATTCAGTACTTC. It encodes CASSARLVSAKNIQYF.

There are a few counts of this clonotype. CDR3 bases: TGTGCCAGCAGTCGGGACAGGGCCCACGAGCAGTACTTC. The encoded protein is CASSRDRAHEQYF. The chain couples TRBV27 to TRBJ2-7; TRBD1 matches 9 bases. The CDR3 has 13 residues. The V segment lost 5 bases and the J segment 5 bases; nucleotides outside the gene matches: 4. CDR1 MNHEY and CDR2 SMNVEV come from the germline V gene (reference sequence).

This chain links TRBV6-6 with TRBJ1-2, with TRBD1 matching 9 bases. The CDR3 length is 15 residues. V was pared by 5 bases and J by 5 bases, with 9 bases of the junction left unmatched. CDR1 MNHNY and CDR2 SVGAGI come from the germline V gene (reference sequence). CDR3 coding DNA: TGTGCCAGCAGTCCCGTACAGGGGGCCTGGTATGGCTACACCTTC. Translating gives CASSPVQGAWYGYTF.

The J gene is TRBJ1-2, the V gene TRBV19; tentative D call: TRBD1 (6 bases). The CDR3 is made up of 13 amino acids. The germline V gene has CDR1 LNHDA and CDR2 SQIVND (reference sequence). Trimming removed 2 bases at V and 8 bases at J, with 12 bases between. The CDR3 reads CASSISGAIGYTF. The CDR3 bases are TGTGCCAGTAGTATATCAGGGGCTATCGGCTACACCTTC.

This clonotype appeared a few times. This chain links TRBV5-6 with TRBJ2-7, with a possible D match to TRBD1 (6 bases). The CDR3 is made up of 16 amino acids. Germline V lookup: CDR1 SGHDT, CDR2 YYEEEE. V was pared by 0 bases and J by 4 bases, with 17 bases between. The chain's CDR3 is CASSLDIQGFGYEQYF. The CDR3 DNA is TGTGCCAGCAGCTTGGATATTCAGGGGTTTGGTTACGAGCAGTACTTC.

The rearrangement joins TRBV14 to TRBJ1-1; D not certain. The CDR3 totals 15 residues. V lost 4 bases and J lost 0, with 12 bases in between. Per germline, CDR1 SGHDN and CDR2 FVKESK. For the CDR3, the DNA is TGTGCCAGCAGCCCGAGGCCGCAGATGAACACTGAAGCTTTCTTT. Its translation is CASSPRPQMNTEAFF.

This clonotype has only a few counts. The chain links TRBV6-5 to TRBJ2-7; 7 positions match TRBD2. This CDR3 contains 14 residues. Germline lookup yields CDR1 MNHEY and CDR2 SVGAGI. V shed 5 bases and J 4 bases; nucleotides not matched to a gene: 8. Written as DNA, the CDR3 is TGTGCCAGCAGTCTTCACCAGCGGGAATACGAGCAGTACTTC. This gives the protein CASSLHQREYEQYF.

The chain links TRBV11-2 to TRBJ2-7; 11 nucleotides line up with TRBD1. The CDR3 runs 13 residues. V was pared by 6 bases and J by 7 bases, with 5 bases of the junction left unmatched. The germline V gene has CDR1 SGHAT and CDR2 FQNNGV. The CDR3 loop is CASRKGTGGEQYF. The CDR3 DNA reads as TGTGCCAGCAGAAAAGGGACAGGGGGGGAGCAGTACTTC.

To note about this clonotype: The junction and the germline gene differ at one end; a read error may be behind it. The chain has TRBV7-9 and TRBJ1-4; 7 bases agree with TRBD1. CDR3 length equals 15 residues. The germline gives CDR1 SEHNR, CDR2 FQNEAQ (reference sequence). DNA of the CDR3: TGTGCCGGCAGCCCCCGGGGAGGGGGCGAAGAAAAACTGTTTTTT. It codes for CAGSPRGGGEEKLFF.

V is TRBV20-1 and J is TRBJ1-6; 9 bases are shared with TRBD1. V was pared by 6 bases and J by 10 bases, with 10 bases of the junction left unmatched. CDR1 is DFQATT and CDR2 is SNEGSKA in the germline V gene (reference sequence). The CDR3 has 14 amino acids. Here the CDR3 reads CSAHYRGRDSPLHF. The CDR3 DNA follows: TGCAGTGCACACTACAGGGGGCGGGACTCACCCCTCCACTTT.

The CDR3, as DNA: TGTGCCAGCAGCTTAAAAGCGGGAGAGGCAAATGAGCAGTTCTTC. It specifies CASSLKAGEANEQFF. The rearrangement uses TRBV7-3 and TRBJ2-1, with 8 bases aligning to TRBD2. Germline V lookup: CDR1 SGHTA, CDR2 FQGTGA. After removal of 1 base from V and 7 bases from J, the junction contained 6 bases not matched to a gene. This CDR3 spans 15 amino acids.

The gene calls are TRBV4-1 and TRBJ2-7; TRBD1 aligns across 12 bases. V was pared by 4 bases and J by 6 bases, with 4 bases of the junction left unmatched. This CDR3 is built from 14 residues. Germline loops: CDR1 MGHRA, CDR2 YSYEKL. The CDR3 DNA sequence: TGCGCCAGCAGCCCGGGACAGGGGGCCGGCGAGCAGTACTTC. Translating it yields CASSPGQGAGEQYF.

This chain joins TRBV4-1 and TRBJ1-2, with 7 bases lining up with TRBD1. CDR1 and CDR2 from the germline V gene are MGHRA and YSYEKL. CDR3 length: 15 amino acids. V was clipped by 0 bases and J by 6 bases; unmatched bases: 7. DNA for the CDR3: TGCGCCAGCAGCCAAGATCCCCAGGGGGAAGATGGCTACACCTTC. It yields the protein CASSQDPQGEDGYTF.

This clonotype was observed a handful of times. The rearrangement links TRBV7-2 to TRBJ2-7; 11 bases map to TRBD2. V lost 5 bases to trimming and J lost 4 bases; unmatched junction nucleotides: 7. The V gene's germline CDR1 is SGHTA and CDR2 FQGNSA. This CDR3 contains 15 residues. CDR3 region: CASSDRSGRAYEQYF. The CDR3 region has the DNA TGTGCCAGCAGCGACCGTAGCGGGAGGGCATACGAGCAGTACTTC. The variable domain in full, completed from reference TRBV7-2 and TRBJ2-7, reads GAGVSQSPSNKVTEKGKDVELRCDPISGHTALYWYRQSLGQGLEFLIYFQGNSAPDKSGLPSDRFSAERTGGSVSTLTIQRTQQEDSAVYLCASSDRSGRAYEQYFGPGTRLTVT.

The chain is built from TRBV5-1 and TRBJ2-3; 8 nucleotides line up with TRBD1. The germline V gene has CDR1 SGHRS and CDR2 YFSETQ. The V segment lost 0 bases and the J segment 0 bases; nucleotides outside the gene matches: 15. This CDR3 contains 20 residues. The CDR3 here is CASSLGPGTGYGASTDTQYF. DNA for the CDR3: TGCGCCAGCAGCTTGGGTCCAGGGACAGGCTACGGTGCTAGCACAGATACGCAGTATTTT.